This is a list of T cell receptor beta chains from one sample in a study of cytomegalovirus exposure and HLA in healthy donors. Profiled with immunoSEQ multiplex PCR; TCRdb holds only in-frame clones, not every one. The table lists 120,000 to 150,000 clones, roughly three quarters of them singletons, with just under 1% in the top ten. The sample comprised PBMCs. The receptors derive from a man between 18 and 35 years old in good health and CMV-seronegative. Both conserved end residues are part of each CDR3. A D gene is named only where the DNA matches it firmly. Clone size is stated in some rows and not others, as once, few, many or a class when expanded.

j_gene	d_gene	abundance	v_gene	CDR3aa	CDR3nt
TRBJ2-1	.	.	TRBV19	CASSVLVVNEQFF	TGTGCCAGTAGTGTACTCGTCGTCAATGAGCAGTTCTTC
TRBJ2-7	.	.	TRBV6-5	CASSYSYKAGEQYF	TGTGCCAGCAGTTACTCATACAAGGCGGGCGAGCAGTACTTC
TRBJ2-1	.	.	TRBV5-4	CASSLAWRGDYNEQFF	TGTGCCAGCAGCTTGGCCTGGAGGGGCGACTACAATGAGCAGTTCTTC
TRBJ2-7	TRBD1	.	TRBV6-5	CASSYPTTGGQYEQYF	TGTGCCAGCAGTTACCCTACCACAGGGGGTCAATACGAGCAGTACTTC
TRBJ1-6	TRBD1	.	TRBV27	CASSRQGKNSPLHF	TGTGCCAGCAGCCGACAGGGGAAAAATTCACCCCTCCACTTT
TRBJ2-1	.	.	TRBV7-6	CASSGGLSYGNEQFF	TGTGCCAGCAGCGGAGGACTGTCTTACGGAAATGAGCAGTTCTTC
TRBJ1-3	TRBD1	.	TRBV30	CASTIVRQGGNTIYF	TGTGCCTCCACCATCGTAAGACAGGGAGGAAACACCATATATTTT
TRBJ1-5	.	.	TRBV7-2	CASSSQVGLNQPQHF	TGTGCCAGCAGCTCCCAGGTGGGGCTCAATCAGCCCCAGCATTTT
TRBJ1-2	.	.	TRBV20-1	CSARSNGYTF	TGCAGTGCTAGAAGCAATGGCTACACCTTC
TRBJ1-1	TRBD1	few	TRBV5-4	CATAPGGRETEAFF	TGTGCCACCGCACCAGGGGGCAGAGAAACTGAAGCTTTCTTT
TRBJ2-7	TRBD1	.	TRBV2	CASSGGQGILEQYF	TGTGCCAGCAGTGGGGGACAGGGTATCCTCGAGCAGTACTTC
TRBJ2-7	.	.	TRBV30	CAWSGGLTYEQYF	TGTGCCTGGAGTGGGGGACTTACCTACGAGCAGTACTTC
TRBJ1-5	TRBD1	.	TRBV6-5	CASSYSTGGQPQHF	TGTGCCAGCAGTTACTCCACAGGGGGCCAGCCCCAGCATTTT
TRBJ2-7	TRBD1	.	TRBV19	CASSIGSGDSSYEQYF	TGTGCCAGTAGTATAGGGTCAGGGGACAGCTCCTACGAGCAGTACTTC
TRBJ2-3	TRBD2	few	TRBV15	CATSRGLAGDTDTQYF	TGTGCCACCAGCCGCGGACTAGCGGGGGACACAGATACGCAGTATTTT
TRBJ1-5	TRBD1	.	TRBV30	CAWSAGTGRNQPQHF	TGTGCCTGGAGCGCCGGGACAGGCCGAAATCAGCCCCAGCATTTT
TRBJ2-5	.	.	TRBV7-2	CASSPPGGIQETQYF	TGTGCCAGCAGCCCCCCCGGCGGTATCCAAGAGACCCAGTACTTC
TRBJ1-5	.	.	TRBV10-3	CAISELVYGPQHF	TGTGCCATCAGTGAGTTAGTCTATGGGCCCCAGCATTTT
TRBJ1-1	.	.	TRBV7-3	CASSPPGKGGEAFF	TGTGCCAGCAGCCCGCCGGGGAAGGGCGGTGAAGCTTTCTTT
TRBJ2-7	TRBD1	once	TRBV19	CASSIRQGHEQYF	TGTGCCAGTAGTATAAGACAGGGCCACGAGCAGTACTTC
TRBJ1-2	TRBD1	.	TRBV10-3	CAISESRGPGYTF	TGTGCCATCAGTGAGTCAAGGGGGCCCGGCTACACCTTC
TRBJ1-5	TRBD1	.	TRBV7-9	CASSPDRAGQPQHF	TGTGCCAGCAGCCCTGACAGGGCAGGTCAGCCCCAGCATTTT
TRBJ2-2	TRBD2	.	TRBV11-3	CASSLGSAGATSPWELFF	TGTGCCAGCAGCTTAGGAAGTGCGGGAGCCACCTCCCCTTGGGAGCTGTTTTTT
TRBJ2-5	TRBD1	.	TRBV7-9	CASSLILTGYGQETQYF	TGTGCCAGCAGCTTGATACTGACAGGGTATGGCCAAGAGACCCAGTACTTC
TRBJ1-4	.	.	TRBV12-5	CASGVTGLGEKLFF	TGTGCTAGTGGGGTTACAGGGTTGGGCGAAAAACTGTTTTTT
TRBJ2-2	.	.	TRBV29-1	CSVVGVRAGELFF	TGCAGCGTTGTCGGGGTGAGAGCCGGGGAGCTGTTTTTT
TRBJ1-3	.	few	TRBV7-9	CSSSSSPGNTIYF	TGTTCCAGCAGCTCGTCCCCCGGAAACACCATATATTTT
TRBJ2-2	TRBD2	.	TRBV11-1	CASSLGGMGTGELFF	TGTGCCAGCAGCTTGGGAGGGATGGGTACCGGGGAGCTGTTTTTT
TRBJ2-1	TRBD2	.	TRBV2	CASSELAGGRSSYNEQFF	TGTGCCAGCAGTGAACTAGCGGGGGGGAGGAGCTCCTACAATGAGCAGTTCTTC
TRBJ1-2	.	.	TRBV6-5	CASSPRRTTNYGYTF	TGTGCCAGCAGTCCCCGCAGAACGACTAACTATGGCTACACCTTC
TRBJ2-1	TRBD2	.	TRBV9	CASSKLAGGNYNEQFF	TGTGCCAGCAGCAAACTAGCGGGGGGAAATTACAATGAGCAGTTCTTC
TRBJ2-5	TRBD2	once	TRBV7-9	CASSAPGGQETQYF	TGTGCCAGCAGCGCCCCGGGAGGGCAAGAGACCCAGTACTTC
TRBJ1-2	TRBD1	few	TRBV18	CASSPGQLNYGCTF	TGTGCCAGCTCACCGGGACAGTTAAACTATGGCTGCACCTTC
TRBJ1-2	.	.	TRBV15	CATSRDRRGSNYGYTF	TGTGCCACCAGCAGAGATCGGAGAGGATCTAACTATGGCTACACCTTC
TRBJ2-3	.	.	TRBV14	CASSQGRIWTGGPDTQYF	TGTGCCAGCAGCCAAGGCCGGATCTGGACAGGAGGGCCGGATACGCAGTATTTT
TRBJ2-1	TRBD2	.	TRBV5-6	CASSSEVGGGFNEQFF	TGTGCCAGCAGCTCCGAGGTGGGCGGGGGTTTTAATGAGCAGTTCTTC
TRBJ1-6	.	.	TRBV2	CAILLRVLGNSPLHF	TGTGCCATCCTCCTTCGGGTCCTCGGGAATTCACCCCTCCACTTT
TRBJ1-4	TRBD1	.	TRBV7-9	CASSLQGQGHEKLFF	TGTGCCAGCAGCTTACAGGGACAGGGACATGAAAAACTGTTTTTT
TRBJ2-3	.	.	TRBV27	CASSLEGKAIYTQYF	TGTGCCAGCAGTTTAGAGGGTAAAGCAATTTATACGCAGTATTTT
TRBJ1-6	TRBD1	.	TRBV2	CASSLETGDSPLHF	TGTGCCAGCAGTCTAGAAACAGGGGATTCACCCCTCCACTTT
TRBJ1-4	TRBD1	.	TRBV27	CASSPSLRTGVNEKLFF	TGTGCCAGCAGTCCATCCCTACGGACAGGCGTTAATGAAAAACTGTTTTTT